This T cell receptor (beta chain) was retrieved from a study of blood T cell repertoires in COVID-19 (TCRdb year 2020). Broadly, across the study: Samples from collaborators originated in the United States, Italy and Spain and spanned both the acute and convalescent phases of COVID-19. The samples were drawn from two sources: the first 160 participants of the ongoing ImmuneRACE study, and 1,254 subjects contributed by 6 global collaborators. The repertoires were made available in a free public database intended to serve as a resource for research on the immune response to SARS-CoV-2. The dataset comprised deeply sampled blood TCRbeta repertoires from subjects exposed to, actively infected with, or recovered from COVID-19. HLA class I and class II types, where available, came from metadata supplied by the sample provider rather than from assay-based typing. The material from the prospective study consisted of cDNA or gDNA derived from T cells, B-cell-depleted T cells, or PBMCs. Sample metadata almost always included a de-identified subject ID, COVID-19 status, age in years and sex. Overall study results and their limits: The quantity of clinical and demographic metadata differed by source and by participant and was supplied without curation.

Germline trimming: 4 bases from V, 7 bases from J; junction bases outside gene matches: 9. For CDR1 and CDR2, the germline V gene lists SGHRS and YFSETQ. The CDR3, from cysteine to phenylalanine, totals 16 residues. CDR3 DNA is the only sequence kept; it has 48 bases, read in frame from the first base. TCRbeta CDR3 regions were amplified from genomic DNA using the immunoSEQ Assay, a bias-controlled multiplex PCR. Per the original workflow: The number of nucleated cells in each sample was estimated from the amplification of reference gene primers within the assay. To quantify the absolute abundance of each unique TCRbeta CDR3 rearrangement, sequence reads were collapsed and filtered. Productive Simpson clonality was computed per sample as the square root of Simpson's diversity index over productive rearrangements. TCRdb obtained this table from immuneACCESS and retained in-frame rearrangements with V and J assigned. These tables miss some clones; where compared with another copy, unresolved V genes account for less than half of the shortfall, and the remainder is unexplained. The V and J calls and clone size were taken over from that table, and D and trimming were inferred from the DNA. The sample data list about 260,000 clones, and approximately 90% of these were observed just once. Together, the top ten hold roughly 2.9% of the sample.

In the prospective study, participants were roughly 18 to 100 years old, resided in about two dozen geographic areas of the United States, and were enrolled through a virtual design. To assign participants to cohorts, the prospective study relied on clinical history that participants themselves reported in a screening survey and a study questionnaire. Exposed participants had been in contact with someone with a PCR-confirmed or clinician-diagnosed COVID-19 case within 2 weeks of study entry. In the prospective study, whole blood, serum and a nasopharyngeal or oropharyngeal swab were collected from each participant by mobile phlebotomists. Participants in the prospective study had the option to provide additional blood draws and questionnaires over a roughly two-month period. Before DNA extraction, blood samples from the prospective study were shipped at room temperature or frozen. As to this clone: The target of this receptor is not known. Base qualities are missing; no much larger clone stands one base away.

The sequence was obtained from a man aged 40-55 years who had been exposed to COVID-19. The rearrangement joined TRBV5-1 to TRBJ2-1, with 12 junctional bases fitting TRBD2. The sequencing input was PBMCs or T cells enriched from blood (not recorded which). DNA sequence: TGCGCCAGCAGCGGAGCGCTAGCGGGAGGGCGTAATGAGCAGTTCTTC. Its protein is CASSGALAGGRNEQFF.